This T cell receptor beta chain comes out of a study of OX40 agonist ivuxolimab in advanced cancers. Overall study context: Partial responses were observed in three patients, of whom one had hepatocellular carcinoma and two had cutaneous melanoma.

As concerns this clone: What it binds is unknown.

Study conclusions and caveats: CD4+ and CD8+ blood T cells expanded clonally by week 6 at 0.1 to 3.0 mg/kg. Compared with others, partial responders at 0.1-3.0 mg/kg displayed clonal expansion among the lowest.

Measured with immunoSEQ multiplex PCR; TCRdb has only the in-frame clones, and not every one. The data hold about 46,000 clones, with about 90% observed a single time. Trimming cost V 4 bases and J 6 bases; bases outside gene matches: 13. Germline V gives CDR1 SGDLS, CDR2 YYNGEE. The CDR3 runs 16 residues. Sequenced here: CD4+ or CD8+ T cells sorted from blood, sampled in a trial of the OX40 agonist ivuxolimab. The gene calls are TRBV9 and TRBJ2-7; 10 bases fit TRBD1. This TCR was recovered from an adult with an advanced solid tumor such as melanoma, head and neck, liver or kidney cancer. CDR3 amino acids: CASSLGTGAFSFEQYF. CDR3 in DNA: TGTGCCAGCAGCTTAGGGACAGGGGCCTTCTCATTCGAGCAGTACTTC.